These 18 T cell receptor beta chains were sequenced from one sample in a study of T cells in Graves' hyperthyroidism and ophthalmopathy. There were TCR beta CDR3 regions amplified from RNA transcripts. Researchers ran a first-round RT-PCR on the TCR CDR3 using the HTBI primer set. Each CDR3 protein is one row after TCRdb ran MiXCR on the multiplex PCR reads. The repertoire holds around 350,000 distinct CDR3 sequences, with approximately 18% as singletons. The sample consisted of blood. Receptors were obtained from a woman under 40 with Graves' hyperthyroidism that later progressed to Graves' ophthalmopathy.

This clonotype was seen ten or more times. The V gene is TRBV7-9, the J gene TRBJ2-3, with 7 nucleotides matching TRBD2. This CDR3 spans 15 amino acids. V gave up 6 bases and J gave up 0 bases; unmatched junction bases: 6. Germline CDR1 is SEHNR and CDR2 is FQNEAQ (reference sequence). The CDR3 loop reads CASRLATTSTDTQYF. The DNA for the CDR3 is TGTGCCAGCAGACTAGCGACTACGAGCACAGATACGCAGTATTTT. Complete variable domain (other parts from reference TRBV7-9 and TRBJ2-3): DTGVSQNPRHKITKRGQNVTFRCDPISEHNRLYWYRQTLGQGPEFLTYFQNEAQLEKSRLLSDRFSAERPKGSFSTLEIQRTEQGDSAMYLCASRLATTSTDTQYFGPGTRLTVL.

This clonotype has just a few counts. The rearrangement uses TRBV27 and TRBJ1-2, with D perhaps matching TRBD1 (6 bases). Trimming pared 2 bases from V and 4 bases from J, leaving 23 bases between. Germline assignment: CDR1 MNHEY and CDR2 SMNVEV (reference sequence). This CDR3 region has 18 residues. In DNA form, the CDR3 reads TGTGCCAGCAGTTTACGGGTAACGGGACAAAACGTTGTCTATGGCTACACCTTC. Protein sequence: CASSLRVTGQNVVYGYTF.

This clonotype was seen ten or more times. V gene TRBV27 combines with J gene TRBJ2-2; TRBD1 matches 7 bases. With 1 base clipped from V and 3 bases from J, the junction kept 17 bases outside the gene matches. This CDR3 has 20 residues. Germline loops: CDR1 MNHEY, CDR2 SMNVEV (reference sequence). The CDR3 spells CASSLFPVPGQSADTGELFF. The CDR3, as DNA: TGTGCCAGCAGTTTATTCCCCGTACCGGGACAGAGCGCCGACACCGGGGAGCTGTTTTTT.

In its sample, this clonotype was seen a few times. This chain joins TRBV5-1 and TRBJ2-1; TRBD2 aligns across 9 bases. The CDR3 has 18 amino acids. J gave up 4 bases and V 7 bases, and 18 bases lay outside the gene matches. CDR1 and CDR2 (germline): SGHRS, YFSETQ. The CDR3 DNA reads as TGCGCCAGCTCGCCAACTTCGACTAGCGGAGTTTCGTACAATGAGCAGTTCTTC. Protein: CASSPTSTSGVSYNEQFF. Using reference TRBV5-1 and TRBJ2-1 for the parts outside the CDR3, the full variable domain is KAGVTQTPRYLIKTRGQQVTLSCSPISGHRSVSWYQQTPGQGLQFLFEYFSETQRNKGNFPGRFSGRQFSNSRSEMNVSTLELGDSALYLCASSPTSTSGVSYNEQFFGPGTRLTVL.

In its sample, this clonotype was seen many times. V gene TRBV30 combines with J gene TRBJ2-2; D is unclear. With 0 bases removed from V and 5 bases from J, the gap between germline ends came to 13 bases. Germline V lookup: CDR1 GTSNPN, CDR2 SVGIG (reference sequence). The CDR3 consists of 15 residues. In DNA, the CDR3 is TGTGCCTGGAGTGTACTCGATAGCCGGACCGGGGAGCTGTTTTTT. It translates to CAWSVLDSRTGELFF.

This clonotype has a count of ten or more. This sequence joins TRBV2 and TRBJ2-1; D gene uncertain. CDR3 size: 14 residues. The germline gives CDR1 SNHLY, CDR2 FYNNEI. V lost 4 bases and J lost 1, with 8 bases in between. The CDR3 nucleotides read TGTGCCAGCAGTGGTTGGGATTCCTACAATGAGCAGTTCTTC. Translation: CASSGWDSYNEQFF.

A few counts support this clonotype. The rearrangement joins TRBV19 to TRBJ2-7; D ambiguous. V lost 6 bases to trimming and J lost 0 bases, with 12 bases between them. The CDR3 runs 14 residues. The V gene's germline CDR1 is LNHDA and CDR2 SQIVND (reference sequence). CDR3 residues: CASRPAALSYEQYF. DNA of the CDR3: TGTGCCAGTAGGCCGGCAGCGCTCTCCTACGAGCAGTACTTC.

There are a few counts of this clonotype. The J gene is TRBJ1-1, the V gene TRBV7-9; D might be TRBD1 (6 bases). V lost 6 bases and J lost 0, with 17 bases in between. The germline gives CDR1 SEHNR, CDR2 FQNEAQ (reference sequence). The CDR3 is 16 residues long. The chain's CDR3 is CASRPKPGQMNTEAFF. The CDR3 bases are TGTGCCAGCAGGCCGAAACCGGGACAAATGAACACTGAAGCTTTCTTT.

There are many counts of this clonotype. This chain's CDR3 is CSATTGEGIGEKLFF. The CDR3 DNA reads as TGCAGTGCTACTACAGGGGAGGGGATCGGTGAAAAACTGTTTTTT. The V and J genes are TRBV20-1 and TRBJ1-4; the match to TRBD1 covers 7 bases. This CDR3 comprises 15 residues. V trimming: 4 bases; J trimming: 7 bases; junction bases outside the gene matches: 12. CDR1 is DFQATT and CDR2 is SNEGSKA in the germline V gene (reference sequence).

V and J are TRBV29-1 and TRBJ2-2; 11 positions agree with TRBD1. V lost 8 bases, J lost 6 bases, and 5 bases stayed unmatched. Per germline, CDR1 SQVTM and CDR2 ANQGSEA. The CDR3 sequence is 13 residues long. CDR3 residues: CSTGQGGAGELFF. The CDR3 nucleotides read TGCAGCACGGGACAGGGGGGAGCCGGGGAGCTGTTTTTT.

About this clonotype: Mismatch with germline at one junction end may stem from a read error. The CDR3 protein is CASSPIRGLTSSYEQCF. The CDR3 DNA reads TGTGCCAGCTCACCTATCAGGGGCCTTACGAGCTCCTACGAGCAGTGCTTC. The chain is built from TRBV18 and TRBJ2-7; tentatively, D is TRBD1 (6 bases). The CDR3 loop spans 17 amino acids. CDR1 and CDR2 from the germline V gene are KGHSH and LQKENI. The variable domain in full, completed from reference TRBV18 and TRBJ2-7, reads NAGVMQNPRHLVRRRGQEARLRCSPMKGHSHVYWYRQLPEEGLKFMVYLQKENIIDESGMPKERFSAEFPKEGPSILRIQQVVRGDSAAYFCASSPIRGLTSSYEQCFGPGTRLTVT.

This clonotype appeared many times. The V gene is TRBV5-4, the J gene TRBJ2-1, with 12 bases identical to TRBD2. The V gene end was trimmed by 4 bases and the J gene end by 5 bases; junction bases not matched to a gene: 7. In germline, CDR1 is SGHNT, CDR2 YYREEE (reference sequence). This CDR3 has 16 residues. CDR3 amino acids: CASSARLAGDNNEQFF. CDR3 nucleotides: TGTGCCAGCAGCGCTAGACTAGCGGGAGACAACAATGAGCAGTTCTTC.

This clonotype has ten or more counts. The chain has TRBV20-1 and TRBJ2-3, with 12 bases lining up with TRBD2. Germline trimming cut 3 bases from V and 4 bases from J; bases unmatched to any gene: 14. CDR1 DFQATT and CDR2 SNEGSKA come from the germline V gene (reference sequence). CDR3 length equals 18 residues. CDR3 sequence: CSASLLAGGLLLPDTQYF. The CDR3 DNA follows: TGCAGTGCTAGTCTCCTAGCGGGGGGGCTGCTTTTGCCAGATACGCAGTATTTT.

Comments on this clonotype: This clone may be a read error of a much larger clone one base away. The chain joins TRBV28 to TRBJ1-1; D is undetermined. The CDR3 runs to 16 residues. Germline V gene sequence: CDR1 MDHEN, CDR2 SYDVKM. The CDR3 DNA reads as TGTGCCAGGAGTTTAAGTATGGGTCCCTTGAACACTGAAGCTTTCTTT. Amino acid sequence: CARSLSMGPLNTEAFF.

This clonotype was seen repeatedly, ten times or more. This chain joins TRBV28 and TRBJ2-5; D unclear. The CDR3 is 16 residues long. The germline CDR1 and CDR2 sequences are MDHEN and SYDVKM. V was clipped by 7 bases and J by 1 base, with 19 bases between them. CDR3 nucleotide sequence: TGTGCCAGCACCCCTTCAGTCTGGGAAAGCCAAGAGACCCAGTACTTC. Translating it yields CASTPSVWESQETQYF.

The chain couples TRBV11-2 to TRBJ2-3; TRBD1 matches at 7 bases. V lost 5 bases to trimming and J lost 0 bases; unmatched junction nucleotides: 5. Germline loops: CDR1 SGHAT, CDR2 FQNNGV. The CDR3 extends over 15 amino acids. The CDR3 reads CASSQGTASTDTQYF. Here the CDR3 DNA reads TGTGCCAGCAGCCAAGGGACAGCCAGCACAGATACGCAGTATTTT.

This clonotype appeared a few times. The rearrangement joins TRBV10-2 to TRBJ1-5; D is unclear. Trimming removed 0 bases from V and 2 bases from J, with 11 bases in between. Germline loops: CDR1 WSHSY, CDR2 SAAADI. CDR3 length: 16 residues. In nucleotides, the CDR3 is TGCGCCAGCAGTGAGTCGGCCGTCGCGGGCAATCAGCCCCAGCATTTT. It specifies CASSESAVAGNQPQHF.

In this sample, this clonotype turned up many times. V usage is TRBV20-1 and J usage is TRBJ2-5; a weak D match, TRBD1 (6 bases). This CDR3 region has 16 residues. Germline CDR1 is DFQATT and CDR2 is SNEGSKA (reference sequence). V shed 4 bases and J shed 1 base, with 19 bases lying between them. DNA of the CDR3: TGCAGTGCTAACGCGGACTCCGACAGGTTCCAAGAGACCCAGTACTTC. Translating it yields CSANADSDRFQETQYF.